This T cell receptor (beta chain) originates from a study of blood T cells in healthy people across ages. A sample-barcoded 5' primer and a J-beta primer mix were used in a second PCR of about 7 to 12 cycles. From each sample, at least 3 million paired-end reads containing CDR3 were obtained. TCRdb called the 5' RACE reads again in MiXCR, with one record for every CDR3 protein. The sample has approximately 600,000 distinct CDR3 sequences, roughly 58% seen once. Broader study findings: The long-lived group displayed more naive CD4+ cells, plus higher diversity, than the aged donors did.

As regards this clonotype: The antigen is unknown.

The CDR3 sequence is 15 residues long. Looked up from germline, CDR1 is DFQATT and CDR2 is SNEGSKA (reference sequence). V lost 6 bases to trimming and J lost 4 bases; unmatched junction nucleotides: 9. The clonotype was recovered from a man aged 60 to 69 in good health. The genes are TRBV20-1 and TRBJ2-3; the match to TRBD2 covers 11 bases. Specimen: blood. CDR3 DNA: TGCAGTGCCCGTCGACTAGCGGGGCGTGCAGATACGCAGTATTTT. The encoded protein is CSARRLAGRADTQYF.